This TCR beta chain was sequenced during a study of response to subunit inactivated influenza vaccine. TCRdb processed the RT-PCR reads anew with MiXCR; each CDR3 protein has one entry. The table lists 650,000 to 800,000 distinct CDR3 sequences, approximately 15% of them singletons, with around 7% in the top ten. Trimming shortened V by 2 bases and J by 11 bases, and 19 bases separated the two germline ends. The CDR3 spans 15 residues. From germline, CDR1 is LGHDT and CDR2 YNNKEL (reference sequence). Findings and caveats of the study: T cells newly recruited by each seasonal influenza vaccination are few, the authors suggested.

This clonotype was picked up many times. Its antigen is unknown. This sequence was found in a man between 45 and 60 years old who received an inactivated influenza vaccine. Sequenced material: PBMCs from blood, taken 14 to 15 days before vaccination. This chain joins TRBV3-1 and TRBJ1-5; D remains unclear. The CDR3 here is CASSQSVRSGGSQHF. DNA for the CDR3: TGTGCCAGCAGCCAAAGTGTCAGGTCCGGTGGGTCCCAGCATTTT.